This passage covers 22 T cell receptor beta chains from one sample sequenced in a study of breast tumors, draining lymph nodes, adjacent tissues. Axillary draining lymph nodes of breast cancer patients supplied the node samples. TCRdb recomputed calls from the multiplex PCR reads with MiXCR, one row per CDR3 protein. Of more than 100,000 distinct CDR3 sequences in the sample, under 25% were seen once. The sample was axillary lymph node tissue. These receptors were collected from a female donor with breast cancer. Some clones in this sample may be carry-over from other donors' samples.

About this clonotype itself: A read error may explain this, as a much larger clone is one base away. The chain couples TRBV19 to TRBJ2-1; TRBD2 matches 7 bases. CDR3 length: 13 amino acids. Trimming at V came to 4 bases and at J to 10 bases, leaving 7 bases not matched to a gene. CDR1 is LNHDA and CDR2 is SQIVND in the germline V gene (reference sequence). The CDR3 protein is CASSNDLAAEQFF. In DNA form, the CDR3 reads TGTGCCAGTAGTAACGACCTAGCGGCCGAGCAGTTCTTC.

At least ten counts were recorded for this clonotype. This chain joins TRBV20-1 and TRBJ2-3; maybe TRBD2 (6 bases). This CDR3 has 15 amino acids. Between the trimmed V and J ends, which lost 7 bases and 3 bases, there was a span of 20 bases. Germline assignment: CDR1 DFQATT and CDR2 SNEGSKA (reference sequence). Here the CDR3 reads CSVSERTRGTDTQYF. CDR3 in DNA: TGCAGTGTCAGTGAGCGGACCCGGGGGACAGATACGCAGTATTTT.

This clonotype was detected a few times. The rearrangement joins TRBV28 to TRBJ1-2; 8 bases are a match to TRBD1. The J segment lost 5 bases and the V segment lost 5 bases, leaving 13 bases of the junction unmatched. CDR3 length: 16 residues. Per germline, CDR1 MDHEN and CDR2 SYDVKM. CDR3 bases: TGTGCCAGCAGTCCTCGAGGACAGGGTTGGTGGTATGGCTACACCTTC. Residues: CASSPRGQGWWYGYTF.

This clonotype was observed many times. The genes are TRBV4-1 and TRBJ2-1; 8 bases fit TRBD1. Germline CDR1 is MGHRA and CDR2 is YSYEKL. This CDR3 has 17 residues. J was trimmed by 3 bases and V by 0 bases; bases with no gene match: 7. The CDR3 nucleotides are TGCGCCAGCAGCCAAGATCTGCCAGGGGGCGACTACAATGAGCAGTTCTTC. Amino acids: CASSQDLPGGDYNEQFF.

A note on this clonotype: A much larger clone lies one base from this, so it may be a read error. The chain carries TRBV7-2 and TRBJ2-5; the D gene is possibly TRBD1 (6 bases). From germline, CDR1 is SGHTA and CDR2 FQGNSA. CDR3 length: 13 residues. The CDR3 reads CVSSWQGQETQYF. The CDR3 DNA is TGTGTCAGCAGCTGGCAGGGGCAAGAGACCCAGTACTTC.

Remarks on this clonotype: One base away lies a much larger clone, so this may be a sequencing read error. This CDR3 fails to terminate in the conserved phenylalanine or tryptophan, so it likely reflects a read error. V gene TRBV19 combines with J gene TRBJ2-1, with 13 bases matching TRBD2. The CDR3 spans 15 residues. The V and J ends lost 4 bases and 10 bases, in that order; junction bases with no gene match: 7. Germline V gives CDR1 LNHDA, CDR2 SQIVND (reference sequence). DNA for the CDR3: TGTGCCAGTAGTAGTACTAGCGGGAGGGCCAGGGAGCAGTTCCTC. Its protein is CASSSTSGRAREQFL.

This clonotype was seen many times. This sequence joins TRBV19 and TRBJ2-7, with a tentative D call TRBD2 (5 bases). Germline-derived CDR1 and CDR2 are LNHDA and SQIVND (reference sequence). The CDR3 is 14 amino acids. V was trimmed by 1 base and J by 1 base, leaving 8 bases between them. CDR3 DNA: TGTGCCAGTAGTATAGCCGGGGATTCCTACGAGCAGTACTTC. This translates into CASSIAGDSYEQYF. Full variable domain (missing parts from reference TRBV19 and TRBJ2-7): DGGITQSPKYLFRKEGQNVTLSCEQNLNHDAMYWYRQDPGQGLRLIYYSQIVNDFQKGDIAEGYSVSREKKESFPLTVTSAQKNPTAFYLCASSIAGDSYEQYFGPGTRLTVT.

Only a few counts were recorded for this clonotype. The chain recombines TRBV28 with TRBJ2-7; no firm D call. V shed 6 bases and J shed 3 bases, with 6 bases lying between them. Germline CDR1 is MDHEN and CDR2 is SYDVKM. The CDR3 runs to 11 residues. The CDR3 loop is CASSPRYEQYF. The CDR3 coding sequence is TGTGCCAGCAGCCCTCGCTACGAGCAGTACTTC.

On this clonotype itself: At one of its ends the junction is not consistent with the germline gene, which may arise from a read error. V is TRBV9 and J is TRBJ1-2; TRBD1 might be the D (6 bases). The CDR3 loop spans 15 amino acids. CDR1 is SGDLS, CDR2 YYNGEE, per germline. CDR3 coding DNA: TGTGGCAGCAGCGTAACCGGGACAAAAAACTATGGCCACACCTTC. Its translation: CGSSVTGTKNYGHTF.

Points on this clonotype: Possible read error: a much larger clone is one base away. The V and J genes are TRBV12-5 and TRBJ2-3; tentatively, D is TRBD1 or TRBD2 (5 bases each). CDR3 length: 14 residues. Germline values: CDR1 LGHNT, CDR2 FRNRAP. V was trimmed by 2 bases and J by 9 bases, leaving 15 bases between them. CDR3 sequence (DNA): TGTGCTAGTGGTTTGCCTCACAGGAGGTCGACGCAGTATTTT. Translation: CASGLPHRRSTQYF.

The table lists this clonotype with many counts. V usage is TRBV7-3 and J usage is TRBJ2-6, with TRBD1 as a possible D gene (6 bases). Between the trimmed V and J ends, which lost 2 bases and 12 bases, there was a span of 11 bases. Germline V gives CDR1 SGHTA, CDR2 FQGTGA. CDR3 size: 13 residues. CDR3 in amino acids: CASSLRQGFVLTF. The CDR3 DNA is TGTGCCAGCAGCTTACGGCAGGGGTTCGTCCTGACTTTC.

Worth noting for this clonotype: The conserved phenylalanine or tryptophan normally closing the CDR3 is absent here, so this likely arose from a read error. CDR3 sequence (DNA): TGTGCCAGCTCACCAACGAAGATTAATTCACCCCTCCACTCC. Residues: CASSPTKINSPLHS. This chain connects TRBV18 to TRBJ1-6; D remains unclear. Germline lookup yields CDR1 KGHSH and CDR2 LQKENI. There are 14 residues in the CDR3. V was clipped by 2 bases and J by 6 bases, with 8 bases between them.

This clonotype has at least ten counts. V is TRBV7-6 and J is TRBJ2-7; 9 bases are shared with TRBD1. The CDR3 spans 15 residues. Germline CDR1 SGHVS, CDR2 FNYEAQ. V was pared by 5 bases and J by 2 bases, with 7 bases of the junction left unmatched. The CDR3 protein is CASSPGTGYPYEQYF. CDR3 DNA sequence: TGTGCCAGCAGCCCAGGGACAGGGTACCCCTACGAGCAGTACTTC. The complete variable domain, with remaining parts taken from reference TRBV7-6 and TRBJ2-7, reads GAGVSQSPRYKVTKRGQDVALRCDPISGHVSLYWYRQALGQGPEFLTYFNYEAQQDKSGLPNDRFSAERPEGSISTLTIQRTEQRDSAMYRCASSPGTGYPYEQYFGPGTRLTVT.

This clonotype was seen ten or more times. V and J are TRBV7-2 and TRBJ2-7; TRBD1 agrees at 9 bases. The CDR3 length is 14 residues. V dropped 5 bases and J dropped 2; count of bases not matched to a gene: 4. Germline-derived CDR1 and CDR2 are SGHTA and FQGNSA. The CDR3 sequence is CASSAGQGPYEQYF. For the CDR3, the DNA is TGTGCCAGCAGCGCGGGACAGGGCCCCTACGAGCAGTACTTC.

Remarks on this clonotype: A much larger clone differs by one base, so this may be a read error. CDR3 nucleotides: TGTGCCAACAGTTCCCTCCTTGGGGGGAAAGACTATGGCTACACCTTC. It codes for CANSSLLGGKDYGYTF. The chain links TRBV13 to TRBJ1-2, with D tentatively TRBD1 (5 bases). The CDR3 is made up of 16 amino acids. Per the germline V gene, CDR1 is PRHDT and CDR2 is FYEKMQ (reference sequence). The V and J ends lost 10 bases and 3 bases respectively, with 24 bases between them.

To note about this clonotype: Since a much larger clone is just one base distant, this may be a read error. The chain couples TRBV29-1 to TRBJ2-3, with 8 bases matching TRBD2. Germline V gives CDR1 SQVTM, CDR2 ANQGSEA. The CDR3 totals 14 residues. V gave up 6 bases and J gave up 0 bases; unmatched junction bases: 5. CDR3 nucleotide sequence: TGCAGCGTGGGACTAGTGGATAGCACAGATACGCAGTATTTT. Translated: CSVGLVDSTDTQYF.

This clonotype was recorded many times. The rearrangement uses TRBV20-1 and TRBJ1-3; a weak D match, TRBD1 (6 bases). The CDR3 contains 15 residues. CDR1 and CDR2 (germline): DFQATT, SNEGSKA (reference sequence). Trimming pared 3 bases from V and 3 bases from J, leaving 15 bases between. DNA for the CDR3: TGCAGTGCTAGTCGGGGGGGCGCAAGTGGAAACACCATATATTTT. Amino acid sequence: CSASRGGASGNTIYF.

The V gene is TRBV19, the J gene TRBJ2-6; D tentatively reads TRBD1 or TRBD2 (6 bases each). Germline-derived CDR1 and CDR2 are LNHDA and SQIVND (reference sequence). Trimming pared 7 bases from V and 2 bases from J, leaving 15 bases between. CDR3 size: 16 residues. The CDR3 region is CASKFPGAAGANVLTF. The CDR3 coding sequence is TGTGCCAGTAAATTCCCGGGGGCAGCTGGGGCCAACGTCCTGACTTTC.

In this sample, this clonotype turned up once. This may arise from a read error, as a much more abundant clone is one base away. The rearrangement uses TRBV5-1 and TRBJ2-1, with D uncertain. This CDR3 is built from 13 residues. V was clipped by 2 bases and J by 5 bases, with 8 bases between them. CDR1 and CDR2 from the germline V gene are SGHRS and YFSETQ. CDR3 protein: CASSLGSHNEQFF. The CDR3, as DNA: TGCGCCAGCAGCTTAGGGTCGCACAATGAGCAGTTCTTC.

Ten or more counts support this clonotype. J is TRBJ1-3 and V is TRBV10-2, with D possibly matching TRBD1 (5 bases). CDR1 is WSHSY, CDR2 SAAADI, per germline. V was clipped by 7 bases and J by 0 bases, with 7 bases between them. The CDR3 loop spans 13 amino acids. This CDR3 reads CASTGHSGNTIYF. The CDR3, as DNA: TGCGCCAGCACTGGACACTCTGGAAACACCATATATTTT.

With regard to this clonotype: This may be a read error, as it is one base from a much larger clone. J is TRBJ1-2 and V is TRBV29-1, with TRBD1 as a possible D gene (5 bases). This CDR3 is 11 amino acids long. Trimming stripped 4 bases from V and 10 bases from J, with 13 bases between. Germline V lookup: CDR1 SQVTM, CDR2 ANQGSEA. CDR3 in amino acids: CSVGQGSDYTF. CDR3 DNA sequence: TGCAGCGTTGGTCAGGGTTCTGACTACACCTTC.

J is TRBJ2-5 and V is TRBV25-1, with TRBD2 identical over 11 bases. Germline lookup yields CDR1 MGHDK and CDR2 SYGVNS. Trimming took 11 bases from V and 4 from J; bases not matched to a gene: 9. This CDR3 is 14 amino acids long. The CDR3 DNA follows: TGTGCCTGTTCACTAGCGGGAGAGGTAGAGACCCAGTACTTC. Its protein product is CACSLAGEVETQYF. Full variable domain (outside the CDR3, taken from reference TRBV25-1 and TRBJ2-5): EADIYQTPRYLVIGTGKKITLECSQTMGHDKMYWYQQDPGMELHLIHYSYGVNSTEKGDLSSESTVSRIRTEHFPLTLESARPSHTSQYLCACSLAGEVETQYFGPGTRLLVL.